This T cell receptor (beta chain) was recovered during a study of cytomegalovirus exposure and HLA in healthy donors. Primers included in the PCR were 60 Vbeta and 13 Jbeta primers. TCRdb's table, derived via immunoSEQ multiplex PCR, lists solely in-frame clones and lacks some. The data contain 90,000 to 120,000 clones, roughly four fifths of them seen just once; the ten biggest clones take up roughly 2.3%. The CDR3 covers 16 residues. The germline gives CDR1 MDHEN, CDR2 SYDVKM. Trimming left V 3 bases short and J 5 bases short, with 18 bases between. This receptor was identified in a man aged 18 to 30 in good health and CMV-seronegative. This chain uses TRBV28 with TRBJ2-3; D might be TRBD1 (6 bases). What was sequenced was PBMCs. CDR3 nucleotides: TGTGCCAGCAGTTTGAGGGTCGGCAGGGGAGTAGATACGCAGTATTTT. Protein: CASSLRVGRGVDTQYF. The entire variable domain, with the rest obtained from reference TRBV28 and TRBJ2-3, is as follows: DVKVTQSSRYLVKRTGEKVFLECVQDMDHENMFWYRQDPGLGLRLIYFSYDVKMKEKGDIPEGYSVSREKKERFSLILESASTNQTSMYLCASSLRVGRGVDTQYFGPGTRLTVL.